These 31 T cell receptor beta chains were all obtained from the same sample, sequenced in a study of cytotoxic CD8 clonotypes in ibrutinib-treated CLL (dated by TCRdb to about 2021). What this sample's time point label stands for: progressive disease on ibrutinib. Library prep was done by the immunoSEQ multiplex PCR assay. Here the immuneACCESS table is served through TCRdb, limited to in-frame sequences with V and J called. Missing clones are a known gap in these copies; in checked studies unresolved V genes cover under half, and the rest lacks a known reason. The sample profile shows over 9,000 clones; roughly 83% of them were found once. Roughly a sixth of the sample goes to the ten largest clones. The specimen comprised PBMCs, sampled at disease progression, from a patient treated with ibrutinib. Receptor source: a human donor with chronic lymphocytic leukemia.

The rearrangement links TRBV19 to TRBJ1-1; D perhaps matches TRBD1 (5 bases). CDR1 and CDR2 (germline): LNHDA, SQIVND (reference sequence). Trimming cost V 5 bases and J 6 bases, with 25 bases left between them. The length of the CDR3 is 17 residues. The CDR3 is CASSSTVFDSRRSEAFF. The CDR3, as DNA: TGTGCCAGTAGTTCGACGGTATTCGACAGTCGGCGCTCTGAAGCTTTCTTT.

This clone was picked up a small number of times. The chain carries TRBV9 and TRBJ1-2; 7 bases are shared with TRBD1. The CDR3 has 14 amino acids. V was clipped by 2 bases and J by 0 bases; unmatched bases: 1. The germline V gene encodes CDR1 SGDLS and CDR2 YYNGEE. The CDR3: CASSVQGANYGYTF. In DNA, the CDR3 is TGTGCCAGCAGCGTTCAGGGGGCTAACTATGGCTACACCTTC.

There are a few counts of this clone. This chain joins TRBV27 and TRBJ1-5; 7 bases agree with TRBD1. Germline CDR1 MNHEY, CDR2 SMNVEV (reference sequence). The CDR3 runs 13 residues. J was trimmed by 2 bases and V by 6 bases; bases with no gene match: 1. CDR3 bases: TGTGCCAGCAGGGGGACAGGCAATCAGCCCCAGCATTTT. It codes for CASRGTGNQPQHF.

The J gene is TRBJ2-1, the V gene TRBV7-2; 8 bases agree with TRBD2. This CDR3 contains 17 residues. V dropped 5 bases and J dropped 8; count of bases not matched to a gene: 17. Germline V lookup: CDR1 SGHTA, CDR2 FQGNSA. This chain's CDR3 is CASSPQTRSGSRDEQFF. The DNA of the CDR3 is TGTGCCAGCAGCCCACAGACGCGGAGCGGGAGTAGGGATGAGCAGTTCTTC. The full variable domain, its missing parts supplied by reference TRBV7-2 and TRBJ2-1, is GAGVSQSPSNKVTEKGKDVELRCDPISGHTALYWYRQSLGQGLEFLIYFQGNSAPDKSGLPSDRFSAERTGGSVSTLTIQRTQQEDSAVYLCASSPQTRSGSRDEQFFGPGTRLTVL.

This clone turned up a few times. The chain combines TRBV30 with TRBJ1-2; D is ambiguous. CDR3 length: 10 residues. Trimming took off 6 bases at V and 6 bases at J, with 8 bases between the two ends. Germline CDR1 is GTSNPN and CDR2 is SVGIG (reference sequence). The CDR3 DNA sequence: TGTGCCTGTACACAGAATGGCTACACCTTC. It encodes CACTQNGYTF. The variable domain in full, completed from reference TRBV30 and TRBJ1-2, reads SQTIHQWPATLVQPVGSPLSLECTVEGTSNPNLYWYRQAAGRGLQLLFYSVGIGQISSEVPQNLSASRPQDRQFILSSKKLLLSDSGFYLCACTQNGYTFGSGTRLTVV.

The chain carries TRBV5-4 and TRBJ2-7, with D perhaps TRBD1 (6 bases). The length of the CDR3 is 14 residues. With 4 bases removed from V and 2 bases from J, the gap between germline ends came to 13 bases. Germline-derived CDR1 and CDR2 are SGHNT and YYREEE (reference sequence). CDR3 protein: CASSPGTNAYEQYF. CDR3 sequence (DNA): TGTGCCAGCAGCCCCGGGACAAACGCCTACGAGCAGTACTTC.

The gene calls are TRBV9 and TRBJ1-4; D is perhaps TRBD1 (6 bases). Germline V gene data show CDR1 as SGDLS and CDR2 as YYNGEE. The CDR3 covers 14 residues. V shed 0 bases and J shed 11 bases, with 14 bases lying between them. The CDR3 sequence is CASSVEGVTGKLFF. Written as DNA, the CDR3 is TGTGCCAGCAGCGTAGAGGGGGTAACAGGGAAACTGTTTTTT.

This clone was seen a single time. This chain joins TRBV2 and TRBJ2-5; 10 nucleotides match TRBD2. CDR3 length: 15 amino acids. Germline lookup yields CDR1 SNHLY and CDR2 FYNNEI. Trimming at V came to 4 bases and at J to 0 bases, leaving 2 bases not matched to a gene. As DNA, the CDR3 is TGTGCCAGCAGTGGGACTAGCGGTTACCAAGAGACCCAGTACTTC. Its translation is CASSGTSGYQETQYF.

The chain recombines TRBV19 with TRBJ1-6; D is ambiguous. Germline CDR1 and CDR2: LNHDA and SQIVND (reference sequence). V was trimmed by 1 base and J by 10 bases, leaving 8 bases between them. The CDR3 is 13 amino acids. For the CDR3, the DNA is TGTGCCAGTAGTATAGGGGTAGAGTCACCCCTCCACTTT. Its protein is CASSIGVESPLHF. Combining the CDR3 with reference TRBV19 and TRBJ1-6 gives the whole variable domain DGGITQSPKYLFRKEGQNVTLSCEQNLNHDAMYWYRQDPGQGLRLIYYSQIVNDFQKGDIAEGYSVSREKKESFPLTVTSAQKNPTAFYLCASSIGVESPLHFGNGTRLTVT.

This chain connects TRBV10-3 to TRBJ2-5, with TRBD2 identical over 8 bases. Germline trimming cut 6 bases from V and 4 bases from J; bases unmatched to any gene: 4. The length of the CDR3 is 13 residues. Germline values: CDR1 ENHRY, CDR2 SYGVKD. This CDR3 is CAIRAGDGETQYF. The CDR3 DNA reads TGTGCCATCAGAGCGGGAGACGGAGAGACCCAGTACTTC.

The chain links TRBV2 to TRBJ2-5; 8 nucleotides line up with TRBD2. Looked up from germline, CDR1 is SNHLY and CDR2 is FYNNEI. The CDR3 is 14 residues long. J lost 2 bases, V lost 7 bases, and 6 bases had no gene match. The chain's CDR3 is CASNSLAAQETQYF. CDR3 coding DNA: TGTGCCAGCAACTCACTAGCGGCTCAAGAGACCCAGTACTTC.

This clone was found once. The CDR3 bases are TGTGCCAGCCTCCCGTCGACGGTAAACTATGGCTACACCTTC. This sequence encodes CASLPSTVNYGYTF. The chain recombines TRBV6-1 with TRBJ1-2, with D hard to call. V dropped 8 bases and J dropped 2 bases, with 15 bases sitting between them. The CDR3 covers 14 residues. In germline, CDR1 is MNHNS, CDR2 SASEGT.

The chain employs TRBV5-1 and TRBJ2-7; 10 bases match TRBD1. The germline V gene has CDR1 SGHRS and CDR2 YFSETQ. The CDR3 totals 14 residues. The trim removed 3 bases at V and 5 bases at J, leaving 5 bases unmatched. The CDR3 coding sequence is TGCGCCAGCAGCTACCGGGACAGGGGCAACGAGCAGTACTTC. Amino acids: CASSYRDRGNEQYF.

This chain uses TRBV2 with TRBJ1-1; 7 bases map to TRBD1. The J segment lost 1 base and the V segment lost 7 bases, leaving 9 bases of the junction unmatched. The V gene's germline CDR1 is SNHLY and CDR2 FYNNEI. This CDR3 comprises 15 residues. The CDR3 bases are TGTGCCAGCACCTCCTATGGGGACAGGAACACTGAAGCTTTCTTT. It yields the protein CASTSYGDRNTEAFF.

V gene TRBV6-6 combines with J gene TRBJ1-6, with 7 positions matching TRBD1. The germline CDR1 and CDR2 sequences are MNHNY and SVGAGI (reference sequence). The CDR3 spans 14 residues. The V gene end was trimmed by 6 bases and the J gene end by 16 bases; junction bases not matched to a gene: 15. CDR3 sequence (DNA): TGTGCCAGCAGACGAGAAGGGGACAGCGGGATTCTCCACTTT. This codes for CASRREGDSGILHF.

The rearrangement links TRBV7-2 to TRBJ2-6; tentatively, D is TRBD1 (5 bases). Germline V lookup: CDR1 SGHTA, CDR2 FQGNSA. V lost 6 bases and J 3 bases, leaving 9 bases between the germline ends. The CDR3 is 14 residues long. The CDR3 DNA follows: TGTGCCAGCAGTACCAGGGTTGGGGCCAACGTCCTGACTTTC. This translates into CASSTRVGANVLTF.

This clone was seen a handful of times. The V call is TRBV6-1, the J call TRBJ2-1, with 9 bases identical to TRBD2. This CDR3 has 16 residues. In germline, CDR1 is MNHNS, CDR2 SASEGT. V shed 4 bases and J 4 bases; nucleotides not matched to a gene: 8. The CDR3, as DNA: TGTGCCAGCAGTGTCTCTCTAGCGGGACCGTACAATGAGCAGTTCTTC. Translating it yields CASSVSLAGPYNEQFF.

CDR3 in DNA: TGTGCCAGCATCCTTATCCGAACTGAAGCTTTCTTT. It is translated as CASILIRTEAFF. The chain joins TRBV2 to TRBJ1-1; no firm D call. Looked up from germline, CDR1 is SNHLY and CDR2 is FYNNEI. There are 12 residues in the CDR3. The V end lost 7 bases, the J end lost 5 bases, and 11 bases lay between the germline ends. Complete variable domain (other parts from reference TRBV2 and TRBJ1-1): EPEVTQTPSHQVTQMGQEVILRCVPISNHLYFYWYRQILGQKVEFLVSFYNNEISEKSEIFDDQFSVERPDGSNFTLKIRSTKLEDSAMYFCASILIRTEAFFGQGTRLTVV.

This clone showed up just a few times. This sequence joins TRBV30 and TRBJ1-3; the D is unclear. Trimming cost V 4 bases and J 0 bases, with 13 bases left between them. Germline V gives CDR1 GTSNPN, CDR2 SVGIG (reference sequence). The CDR3 loop spans 15 amino acids. The CDR3 here is CAWTPVGNSGNTIYF. DNA for the CDR3: TGTGCCTGGACGCCGGTCGGCAACTCTGGAAACACCATATATTTT.

The V and J genes are TRBV7-2 and TRBJ1-1; D uncertain. The germline V gene has CDR1 SGHTA and CDR2 FQGNSA. The V end was cut by 3 bases, the J end by 1 base, with 6 bases between. The CDR3 runs to 13 residues. CDR3 residues: CASSFRENTEAFF. For the CDR3, the DNA is TGTGCCAGCAGCTTTAGGGAGAACACTGAAGCTTTCTTT.

This chain uses TRBV2 with TRBJ1-2, with D unresolved. This CDR3 contains 12 residues. In germline, CDR1 is SNHLY, CDR2 FYNNEI. The CDR3 spells CVLRAASYGYTF. The CDR3 region has the DNA TGTGTCCTAAGGGCGGCCAGCTATGGCTACACCTTC.

V is TRBV19 and J is TRBJ1-4; 10 bases are shared with TRBD1. Germline V CDR1 and CDR2: LNHDA, SQIVND (reference sequence). V shed 5 bases, J shed 8 bases, and the junction held 11 bases outside the gene matches. CDR3 length equals 16 residues. This CDR3 is CASSLGQGNDGEKLFF. CDR3 nucleotide sequence: TGTGCCAGTAGTCTGGGACAGGGGAACGATGGCGAAAAACTGTTTTTT.

This chain links TRBV6-1 with TRBJ2-6; 7 bases align to TRBD2. The CDR3 totals 15 residues. Unmatched junction bases numbered 4, after V lost 6 bases and J lost 2 bases. In germline, CDR1 is MNHNS, CDR2 SASEGT. The CDR3 spells CASSVSGAGANVLTF. The CDR3 region has the DNA TGTGCCAGCAGCGTCAGCGGGGCTGGGGCCAACGTCCTGACTTTC.

Of note for this clone: Compared with germline, one end of the junction differs, possibly owing to a read error. This chain links TRBV6-1 with TRBJ1-1, with TRBD1 matching 8 bases. CDR3 length: 13 amino acids. Germline lookup yields CDR1 MNHNS and CDR2 SASEGT. CDR3 bases: TGTGACAGCGGAACAGGGGGTTACACTGAAGCTTTCTTT. Amino acids: CDSGTGGYTEAFF.

This chain joins TRBV10-3 and TRBJ1-6; no clear D. The V gene's germline CDR1 is ENHRY and CDR2 SYGVKD. This CDR3 comprises 14 residues. V dropped 4 bases and J dropped 6 bases, with 10 bases sitting between them. The CDR3 nucleotides read TGTGCCATCAGTGCTTCATTGGCTAATTCACCCCTCCACTTT. Encoded protein: CAISASLANSPLHF.

The V call is TRBV12-5, the J call TRBJ2-5; D is unresolved. Germline-derived CDR1 and CDR2 are LGHNT and FRNRAP. V lost 2 bases and J lost 5, with 3 bases in between. CDR3 length equals 11 residues. This CDR3 is CASGLWETQYF. The DNA of the CDR3 is TGTGCTAGTGGTTTGTGGGAGACCCAGTACTTC.

V is TRBV30 and J is TRBJ1-5; TRBD1 is a possible D gene (5 bases). The V and J ends lost 2 bases and 3 bases respectively, with 8 bases between them. The CDR3 consists of 13 residues. In germline, CDR1 is GTSNPN, CDR2 SVGIG (reference sequence). Here the CDR3 reads CAWSSGNNQPQHF. CDR3 sequence (DNA): TGTGCCTGGAGTTCAGGGAACAATCAGCCCCAGCATTTT.

This clone appeared a single time. The chain links TRBV4-1 to TRBJ1-4; D is unresolved. The CDR3 is 14 residues long. CDR1 MGHRA and CDR2 YSYEKL come from the germline V gene. The ends were cut back, 4 bases at V and 4 bases at J, with 10 bases in the middle. CDR3 loop: CASSLRALNEKLFF. The CDR3 DNA reads as TGCGCCAGCAGCCTTCGGGCCCTTAATGAAAAACTGTTTTTT.

J is TRBJ1-1 and V is TRBV2, with TRBD1 matching over 7 bases. The germline V gene encodes CDR1 SNHLY and CDR2 FYNNEI. V dropped 8 bases and J dropped 11; count of bases not matched to a gene: 14. The CDR3 has 13 residues. Here the CDR3 DNA reads TGTGCCAGCGGAGGCCCGACAGGGAGTCGGGCTTTCTTT. Its protein is CASGGPTGSRAFF. The whole variable domain, filled in from reference TRBV2 and TRBJ1-1, reads EPEVTQTPSHQVTQMGQEVILRCVPISNHLYFYWYRQILGQKVEFLVSFYNNEISEKSEIFDDQFSVERPDGSNFTLKIRSTKLEDSAMYFCASGGPTGSRAFFGQGTRLTVV.

This sequence joins TRBV5-1 and TRBJ1-1, with unresolved D. The CDR3 contains 15 residues. Germline V lookup: CDR1 SGHRS, CDR2 YFSETQ. V lost 3 bases to trimming and J lost 6 bases, with 18 bases between them. CDR3 protein: CASSSAGKLGAEAFF. CDR3 DNA: TGCGCCAGCAGCTCCGCGGGGAAGTTGGGCGCTGAAGCTTTCTTT. Full variable domain (remainder filled in from reference TRBV5-1 and TRBJ1-1): KAGVTQTPRYLIKTRGQQVTLSCSPISGHRSVSWYQQTPGQGLQFLFEYFSETQRNKGNFPGRFSGRQFSNSRSEMNVSTLELGDSALYLCASSSAGKLGAEAFFGQGTRLTVV.

The chain combines TRBV6-6 with TRBJ2-7; 9 positions match TRBD1. J lost 3 bases, V lost 2 bases, and 5 bases had no gene match. The germline CDR1 and CDR2 sequences are MNHNY and SVGAGI (reference sequence). The CDR3 loop spans 15 amino acids. The CDR3 spells CASSYRTGAGYEQYF. CDR3 nucleotide sequence: TGTGCCAGCAGTTACAGGACAGGGGCGGGCTACGAGCAGTACTTC.